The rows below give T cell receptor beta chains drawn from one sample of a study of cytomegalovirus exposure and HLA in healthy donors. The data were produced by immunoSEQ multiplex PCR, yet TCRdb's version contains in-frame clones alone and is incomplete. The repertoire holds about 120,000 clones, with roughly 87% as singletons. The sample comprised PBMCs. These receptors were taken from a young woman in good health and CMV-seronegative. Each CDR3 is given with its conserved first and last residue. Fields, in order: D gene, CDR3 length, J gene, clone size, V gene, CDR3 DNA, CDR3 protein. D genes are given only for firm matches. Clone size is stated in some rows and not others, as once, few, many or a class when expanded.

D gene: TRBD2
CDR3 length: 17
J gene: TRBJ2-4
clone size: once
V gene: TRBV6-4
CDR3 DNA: TGTGCCAGCAGTGACGGGTTAGCGGGGGGGCCAGTGAACATTCAGTACTTC
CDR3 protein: CASSDGLAGGPVNIQYF

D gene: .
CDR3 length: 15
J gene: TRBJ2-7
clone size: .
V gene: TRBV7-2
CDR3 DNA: TGTGCCAGCAGCCCCACGACTAGAGGGCCGGGCGAGCAGTACTTC
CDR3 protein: CASSPTTRGPGEQYF

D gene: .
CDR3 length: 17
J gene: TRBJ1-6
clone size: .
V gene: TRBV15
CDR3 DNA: TGTGCCACCAGCAGAGAATGGGGGCAATCCTATAATTCACCCCTCCACTTT
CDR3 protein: CATSREWGQSYNSPLHF

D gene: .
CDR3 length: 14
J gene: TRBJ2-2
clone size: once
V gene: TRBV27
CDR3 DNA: TGTGCCAGCAGTTTGGACTTCCGCACCGGGGAGCTGTTTTTT
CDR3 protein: CASSLDFRTGELFF

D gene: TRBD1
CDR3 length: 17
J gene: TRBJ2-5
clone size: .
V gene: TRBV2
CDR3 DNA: TGTGCCAGCAGTGAACGGGAGGGGACAGGGGACCAAGAGACCCAGTACTTC
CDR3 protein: CASSEREGTGDQETQYF

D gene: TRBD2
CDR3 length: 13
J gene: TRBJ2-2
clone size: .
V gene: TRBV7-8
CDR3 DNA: TGTGCCAGCAGCGCGGGGGGGGAGCGGGAGCTGTTTTTT
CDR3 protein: CASSAGGERELFF

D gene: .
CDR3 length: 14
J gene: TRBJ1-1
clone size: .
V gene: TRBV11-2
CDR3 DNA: TGTGCCAGCAGCTTAGATACAGGGCGGACTGAAGCTTTCTTT
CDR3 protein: CASSLDTGRTEAFF

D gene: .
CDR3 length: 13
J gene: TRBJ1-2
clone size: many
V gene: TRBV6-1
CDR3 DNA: TGTGCCAGCAGTGAAGCGCACTTATATGGCTACACCTTC
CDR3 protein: CASSEAHLYGYTF

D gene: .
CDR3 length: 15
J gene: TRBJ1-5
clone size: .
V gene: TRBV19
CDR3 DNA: TGTGCCAGTAGTATCAGCGGGATACAAAATCAGCCCCAGCATTTT
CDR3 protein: CASSISGIQNQPQHF

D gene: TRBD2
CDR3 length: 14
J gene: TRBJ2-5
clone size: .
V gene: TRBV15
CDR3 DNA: TGTGCCACCAAATGGGGGACTAGCGCAGAGACCCAGTACTTC
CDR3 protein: CATKWGTSAETQYF

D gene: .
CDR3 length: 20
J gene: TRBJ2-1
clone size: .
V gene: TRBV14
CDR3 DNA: TGTGCCAGCAGCCAGGTTTTTTTGTTTGATTCGGGAACCCCCTACAATGAGCAGTTCTTC
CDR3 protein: CASSQVFLFDSGTPYNEQFF

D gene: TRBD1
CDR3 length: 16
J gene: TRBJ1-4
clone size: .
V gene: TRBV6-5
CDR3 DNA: TGTGCCAGCAGTTCGACAGGGGCGGGGTATAATGAAAAACTGTTTTTT
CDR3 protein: CASSSTGAGYNEKLFF

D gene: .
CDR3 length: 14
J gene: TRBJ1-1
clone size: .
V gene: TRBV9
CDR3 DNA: TGTGCCAGCAGCGCCAGGGGAATAGACACTGAAGCTTTCTTT
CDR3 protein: CASSARGIDTEAFF

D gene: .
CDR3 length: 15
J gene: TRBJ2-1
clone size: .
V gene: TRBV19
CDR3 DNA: TGTGCCAGTAAAGGCGCCGGGACTCAGTACAATGAGCAGTTCTTC
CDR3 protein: CASKGAGTQYNEQFF

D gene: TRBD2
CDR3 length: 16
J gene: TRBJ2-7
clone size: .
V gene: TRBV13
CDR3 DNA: TGTGCCAGCAGCTCCCGGTCAGCGGGGGGGCCCTACGAGCAGTACTTC
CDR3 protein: CASSSRSAGGPYEQYF

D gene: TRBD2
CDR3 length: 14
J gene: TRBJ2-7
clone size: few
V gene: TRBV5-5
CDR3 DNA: TGTGCCAGCAGCGGAACGAACAGCGGGAACGAGCAGTACTTC
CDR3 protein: CASSGTNSGNEQYF

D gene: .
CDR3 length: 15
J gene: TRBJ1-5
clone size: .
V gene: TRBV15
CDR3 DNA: TGTGCCACCAGCAGGACATGGAGGGCTGATCAGCCCCAGCATTTT
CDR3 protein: CATSRTWRADQPQHF

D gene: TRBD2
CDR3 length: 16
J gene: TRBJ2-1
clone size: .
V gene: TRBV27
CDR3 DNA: TGTGCCAGCAGTCACTCGGGACTAGCGGGGGTAAGAGAGCAGTTCTTC
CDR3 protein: CASSHSGLAGVREQFF

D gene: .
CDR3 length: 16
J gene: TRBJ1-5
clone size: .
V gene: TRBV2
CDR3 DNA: TGTGCCAGCAGCCTCCGGCGGGCAGGCAATATGGAGCCCCAGCATTTT
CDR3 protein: CASSLRRAGNMEPQHF

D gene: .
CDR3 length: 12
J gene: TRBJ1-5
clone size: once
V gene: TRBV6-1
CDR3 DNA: TGTGCCAGCAGTGGAGACAATCAGCCCCAGCATTTT
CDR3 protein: CASSGDNQPQHF

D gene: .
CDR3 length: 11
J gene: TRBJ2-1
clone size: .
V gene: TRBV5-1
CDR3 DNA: TGCGCCAGCAGCTTAACGGGTGAGCAGTTCTTC
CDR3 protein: CASSLTGEQFF

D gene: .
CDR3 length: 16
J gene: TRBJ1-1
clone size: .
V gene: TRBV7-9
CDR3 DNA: TGTGCCAGCAGCGAGCGGGGGCGGACCATGAACACTGAAGCTTTCTTT
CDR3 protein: CASSERGRTMNTEAFF

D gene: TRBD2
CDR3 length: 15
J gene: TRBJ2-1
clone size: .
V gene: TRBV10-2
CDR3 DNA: TGCGCCAGCAGTGGCGGGGGAGGCTCCTACAATGAGCAGTTCTTC
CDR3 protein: CASSGGGGSYNEQFF

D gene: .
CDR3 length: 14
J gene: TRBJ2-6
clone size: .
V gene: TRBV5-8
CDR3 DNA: TGTGCCAAGGCGACCGGGGCTGGGGCCAACGTCCTGACTTTC
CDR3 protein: CAKATGAGANVLTF

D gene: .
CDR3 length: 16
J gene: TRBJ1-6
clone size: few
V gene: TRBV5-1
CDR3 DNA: TGCGCCAGCAGCTTGGACAGGTGGACCTATAATTCACCCCTCCACTTT
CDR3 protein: CASSLDRWTYNSPLHF

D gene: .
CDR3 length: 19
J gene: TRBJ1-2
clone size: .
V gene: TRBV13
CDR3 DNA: TGTGCCAGCAGCTTAGGCGTGGATAGTCCGGGACTAAGCCCGGAGGGCTACACCTTC
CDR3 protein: CASSLGVDSPGLSPEGYTF

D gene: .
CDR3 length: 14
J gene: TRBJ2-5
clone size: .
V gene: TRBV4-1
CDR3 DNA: TGCGCCAGCAGCCAAGACTGGGGGGAAGAGACCCAGTACTTC
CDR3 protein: CASSQDWGEETQYF

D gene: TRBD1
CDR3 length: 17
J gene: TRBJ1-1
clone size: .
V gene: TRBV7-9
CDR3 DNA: TGTGCCAGCAGCCCCGGGACAGGACGTGAGTTTAACACTGAAGCTTTCTTT
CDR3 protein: CASSPGTGREFNTEAFF

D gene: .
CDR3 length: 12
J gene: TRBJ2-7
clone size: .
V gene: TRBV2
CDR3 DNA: TGTGCCAGCAGTGATCGTGGGGGGAAGCAGTACTTC
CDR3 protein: CASSDRGGKQYF

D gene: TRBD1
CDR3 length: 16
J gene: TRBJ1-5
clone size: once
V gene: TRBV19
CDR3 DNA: TGTGCCAGTAGTATGTGGGGACAGTATAGCAATCAGCCCCAGCATTTT
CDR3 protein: CASSMWGQYSNQPQHF

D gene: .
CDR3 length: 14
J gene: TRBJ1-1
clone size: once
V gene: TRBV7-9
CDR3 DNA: TGTGCCAGCAGCTTCGCAGGGCCGAACACTGAAGCTTTCTTT
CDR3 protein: CASSFAGPNTEAFF